This TCR beta chain comes out of a study of response to subunit inactivated influenza vaccine. This CDR3 comprises 12 residues. CDR1 and CDR2 (germline): SQVTM, ANQGSEA. V lost 4 bases and J lost 5, with 11 bases in between. TCRdb called the RT-PCR reads again in MiXCR, with one record for every CDR3 protein. The table lists hundreds of thousands of distinct CDR3 sequences, roughly 10% of them singletons. The TCR sequence derives from a man in his fifties or sixties who received an inactivated influenza vaccine. The chain joins TRBV29-1 to TRBJ2-5; no definite D call. Sequences were derived from PBMCs from blood, sampled on the day of vaccination. The CDR3 DNA is TGCAGCGTTGTTCCAGTTTTGGAGACCCAGTACTTC. Protein product: CSVVPVLETQYF.